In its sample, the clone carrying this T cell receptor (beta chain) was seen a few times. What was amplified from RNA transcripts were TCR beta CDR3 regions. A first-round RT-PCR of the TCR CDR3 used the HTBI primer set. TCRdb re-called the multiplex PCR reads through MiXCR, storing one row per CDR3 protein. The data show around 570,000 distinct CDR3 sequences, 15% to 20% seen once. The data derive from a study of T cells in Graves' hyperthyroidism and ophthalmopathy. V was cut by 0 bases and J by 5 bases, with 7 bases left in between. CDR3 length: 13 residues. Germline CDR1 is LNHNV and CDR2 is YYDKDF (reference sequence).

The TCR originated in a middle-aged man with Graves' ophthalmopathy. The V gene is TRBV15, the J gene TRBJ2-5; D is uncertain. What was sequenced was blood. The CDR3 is CATSREQGETQYF. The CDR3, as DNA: TGTGCCACCAGCAGAGAGCAAGGGGAGACCCAGTACTTC.